The source of this TCR beta chain is a study of T cells in Graves' hyperthyroidism and ophthalmopathy. RNA transcripts served as the template for amplifying TCR beta CDR3 regions. First-round RT-PCR of the TCR CDR3 relied on the HTBI primer set. One entry per CDR3 protein, called by TCRdb with MiXCR from the multiplex PCR reads. Found here are 500,000 to 650,000 distinct CDR3 sequences, about 14% of them singletons; the top ten hold around an eighth. This CDR3 region has 17 residues. Germline loops: CDR1 LNHDA, CDR2 SQIVND (reference sequence). V trimming: 3 bases; J trimming: 2 bases; junction bases outside the gene matches: 9.

The sample was blood. The chain has TRBV19 and TRBJ2-7, with 11 positions matching TRBD2. The source is a woman aged 45 to 65 with Graves' ophthalmopathy. The CDR3 here is CASSITTSGIKPYEQYF. The DNA for the CDR3 is TGTGCCAGTAGTATTACGACTAGCGGGATTAAGCCCTACGAGCAGTACTTC. The entire variable domain, with the rest obtained from reference TRBV19 and TRBJ2-7, is as follows: DGGITQSPKYLFRKEGQNVTLSCEQNLNHDAMYWYRQDPGQGLRLIYYSQIVNDFQKGDIAEGYSVSREKKESFPLTVTSAQKNPTAFYLCASSITTSGIKPYEQYFGPGTRLTVT.